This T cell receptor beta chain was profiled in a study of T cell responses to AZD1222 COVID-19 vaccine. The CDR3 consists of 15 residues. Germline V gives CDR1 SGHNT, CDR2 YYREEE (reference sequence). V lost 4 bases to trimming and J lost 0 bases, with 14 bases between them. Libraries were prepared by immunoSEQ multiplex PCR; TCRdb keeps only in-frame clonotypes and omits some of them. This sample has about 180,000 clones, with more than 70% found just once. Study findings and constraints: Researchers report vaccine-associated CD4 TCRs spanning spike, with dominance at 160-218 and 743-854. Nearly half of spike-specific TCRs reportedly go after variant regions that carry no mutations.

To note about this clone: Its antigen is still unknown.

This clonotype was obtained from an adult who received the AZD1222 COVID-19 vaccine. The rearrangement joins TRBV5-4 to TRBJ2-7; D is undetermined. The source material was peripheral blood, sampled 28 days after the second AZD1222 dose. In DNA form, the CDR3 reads TGTGCCAGCAGCCACGCAGGTGCCCCCTCCTACGAGCAGTACTTC. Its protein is CASSHAGAPSYEQYF. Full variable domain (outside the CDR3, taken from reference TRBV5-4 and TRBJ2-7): ETGVTQSPTHLIKTRGQQVTLRCSSQSGHNTVSWYQQALGQGPQFIFQYYREEENGRGNFPPRFSGLQFPNYSSELNVNALELDDSALYLCASSHAGAPSYEQYFGPGTRLTVT.